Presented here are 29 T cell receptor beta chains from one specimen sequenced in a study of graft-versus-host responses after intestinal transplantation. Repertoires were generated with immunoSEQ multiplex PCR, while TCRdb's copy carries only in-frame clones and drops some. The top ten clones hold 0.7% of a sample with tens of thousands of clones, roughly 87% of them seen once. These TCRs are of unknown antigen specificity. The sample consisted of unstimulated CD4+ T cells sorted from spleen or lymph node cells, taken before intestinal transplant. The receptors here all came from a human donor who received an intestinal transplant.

The CDR3, as DNA: TGTGCCAGCAAGAGCTTAGCGGTGAACACGGGTGGCGAGCAGTACTTC. As protein: CASKSLAVNTGGEQYF. V usage is TRBV11-2 and J usage is TRBJ2-7, with TRBD2 as a possible D gene (6 bases). Trimming stripped 7 bases from V and 6 bases from J, with 25 bases between. The CDR3 spans 16 residues. Germline loops: CDR1 SGHAT, CDR2 FQNNGV.

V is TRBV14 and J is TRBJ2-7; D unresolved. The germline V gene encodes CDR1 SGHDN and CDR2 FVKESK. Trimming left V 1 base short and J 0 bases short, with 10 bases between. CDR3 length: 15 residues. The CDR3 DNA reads TGTGCCAGCAGCCAAGCAGCACAGTTCTCCTACGAGCAGTACTTC. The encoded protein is CASSQAAQFSYEQYF.

The CDR3 DNA reads TGTGCCAGCAGTTACCGTAGCGACAATGAGCAGTTCTTC. This codes for CASSYRSDNEQFF. This chain links TRBV6-5 with TRBJ2-1; possibly TRBD2 for D (5 bases). Germline lookup yields CDR1 MNHEY and CDR2 SVGAGI. Trimming took off 2 bases at V and 5 bases at J, with 7 bases between the two ends. CDR3 length equals 13 residues.

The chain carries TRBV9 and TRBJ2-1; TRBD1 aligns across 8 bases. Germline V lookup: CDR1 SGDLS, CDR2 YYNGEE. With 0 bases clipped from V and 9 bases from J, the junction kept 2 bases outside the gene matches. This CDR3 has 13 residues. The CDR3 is CASSVGQGFEQFF. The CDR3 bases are TGTGCCAGCAGCGTAGGACAGGGGTTTGAGCAGTTCTTC. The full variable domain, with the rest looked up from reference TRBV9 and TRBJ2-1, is DSGVTQTPKHLITATGQRVTLRCSPRSGDLSVYWYQQSLDQGLQFLIQYYNGEERAKGNILERFSAQQFPDLHSELNLSSLELGDSALYFCASSVGQGFEQFFGPGTRLTVL.

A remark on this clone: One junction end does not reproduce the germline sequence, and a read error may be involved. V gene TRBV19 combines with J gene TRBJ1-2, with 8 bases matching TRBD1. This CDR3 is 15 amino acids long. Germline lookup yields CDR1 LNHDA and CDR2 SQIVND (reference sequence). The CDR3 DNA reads TGTGCCAGTAGTATGAGTGGAGCAGGGGGCTATGGCTACGCCTTC. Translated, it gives CASSMSGAGGYGYAF.

CDR3 region: CASSHYMGIGAGDTEAFF. CDR3 sequence (DNA): TGTGCCAGCAGTCATTATATGGGGATAGGGGCGGGCGACACTGAAGCTTTCTTT. The V call is TRBV27, the J call TRBJ1-1; D perhaps matches TRBD1 (5 bases). The CDR3 is 18 amino acids. V lost 5 bases to trimming and J lost 3 bases, with 25 bases between them. Per the germline V gene, CDR1 is MNHEY and CDR2 is SMNVEV (reference sequence).

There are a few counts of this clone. The CDR3 DNA reads as TGCGCCAGCAGTGGGACTAGCGGGGGGGCAGATACGCAGTATTTT. Amino acid sequence: CASSGTSGGADTQYF. V gene TRBV10-2 combines with J gene TRBJ2-3; 15 positions agree with TRBD2. Trimming at V came to 4 bases and at J to 4 bases, leaving 0 bases not matched to a gene. Per the germline V gene, CDR1 is WSHSY and CDR2 is SAAADI. The length of the CDR3 is 15 residues.

This chain's CDR3 is CAIRKQGVGNTIYF. CDR3 DNA sequence: TGTGCCATCAGGAAACAGGGAGTCGGAAACACCATATATTTT. V is TRBV10-3 and J is TRBJ1-3; perhaps TRBD1 as D (6 bases). Trimming cost V 6 bases and J 4 bases, with 13 bases left between them. The CDR3 spans 14 residues. Germline lookup yields CDR1 ENHRY and CDR2 SYGVKD.

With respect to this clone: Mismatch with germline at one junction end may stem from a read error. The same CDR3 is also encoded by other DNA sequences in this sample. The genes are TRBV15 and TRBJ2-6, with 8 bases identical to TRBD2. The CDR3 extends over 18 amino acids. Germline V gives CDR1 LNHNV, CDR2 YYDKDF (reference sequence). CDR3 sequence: CATSRVRGGTSGANVLTF. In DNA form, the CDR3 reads TGCGCCACCAGCAGAGTACGGGGGGGTACCTCTGGGGCCAACGTCCTGACTTTC.

This CDR3 reads CASSQVGSSGGETQYF. In DNA, the CDR3 is TGCGCCAGCAGCCAAGTTGGGTCTAGCGGGGGGGAGACCCAGTACTTC. The J gene is TRBJ2-5, the V gene TRBV4-1, with TRBD2 matching 11 bases. The CDR3 sequence is 16 residues long. In germline, CDR1 is MGHRA, CDR2 YSYEKL. Trimming at V came to 1 base and at J to 5 bases, leaving 6 bases not matched to a gene.

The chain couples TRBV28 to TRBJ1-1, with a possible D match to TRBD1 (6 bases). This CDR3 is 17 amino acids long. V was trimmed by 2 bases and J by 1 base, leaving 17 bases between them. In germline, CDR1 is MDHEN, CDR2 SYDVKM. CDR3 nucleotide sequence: TGTGCCAGCAGTTTACCACTCTTGGACAGAAGGAACACTGAAGCTTTCTTT. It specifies CASSLPLLDRRNTEAFF.

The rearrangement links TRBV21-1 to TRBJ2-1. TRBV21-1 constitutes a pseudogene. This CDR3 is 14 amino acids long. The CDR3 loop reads CASSKGRPEHEQFF. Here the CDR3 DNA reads TGTGCCAGCAGCAAAGGGCGACCAGAACACGAGCAGTTCTTC.

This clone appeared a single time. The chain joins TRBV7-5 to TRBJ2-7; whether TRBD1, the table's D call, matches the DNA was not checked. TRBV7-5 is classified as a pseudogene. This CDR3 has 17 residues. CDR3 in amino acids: CVRSLDNRGPFSYEQYF. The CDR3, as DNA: TGTGTCAGAAGCTTAGATAATCGTGGCCCCTTCTCCTACGAGCAGTACTTC.

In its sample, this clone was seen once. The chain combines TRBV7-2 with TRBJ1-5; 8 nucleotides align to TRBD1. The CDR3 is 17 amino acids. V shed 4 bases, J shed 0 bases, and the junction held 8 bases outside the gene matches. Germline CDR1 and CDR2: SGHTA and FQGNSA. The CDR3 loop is CASSSGTGLYSNQPQHF. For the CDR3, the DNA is TGTGCCAGCAGCTCCGGGACAGGCTTATATAGCAATCAGCCCCAGCATTTT.

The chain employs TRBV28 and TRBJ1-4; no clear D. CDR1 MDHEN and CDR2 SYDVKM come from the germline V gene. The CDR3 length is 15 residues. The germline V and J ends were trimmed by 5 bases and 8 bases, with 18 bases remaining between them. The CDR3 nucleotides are TGTGCCAGCAGTCTATCGGGAGTCCTCGAGGAAAAACTGTTTTTT. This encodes CASSLSGVLEEKLFF. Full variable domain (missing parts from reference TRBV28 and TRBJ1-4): DVKVTQSSRYLVKRTGEKVFLECVQDMDHENMFWYRQDPGLGLRLIYFSYDVKMKEKGDIPEGYSVSREKKERFSLILESASTNQTSMYLCASSLSGVLEEKLFFGSGTQLSVL.

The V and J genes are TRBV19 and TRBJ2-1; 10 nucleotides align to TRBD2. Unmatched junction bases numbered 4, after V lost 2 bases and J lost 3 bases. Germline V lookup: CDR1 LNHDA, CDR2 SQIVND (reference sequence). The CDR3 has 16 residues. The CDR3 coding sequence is TGTGCCAGTAGTATACGTCGGACTAGCGGCTACAATGAGCAGTTCTTC. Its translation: CASSIRRTSGYNEQFF. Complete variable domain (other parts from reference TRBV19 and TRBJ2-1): DGGITQSPKYLFRKEGQNVTLSCEQNLNHDAMYWYRQDPGQGLRLIYYSQIVNDFQKGDIAEGYSVSREKKESFPLTVTSAQKNPTAFYLCASSIRRTSGYNEQFFGPGTRLTVL.

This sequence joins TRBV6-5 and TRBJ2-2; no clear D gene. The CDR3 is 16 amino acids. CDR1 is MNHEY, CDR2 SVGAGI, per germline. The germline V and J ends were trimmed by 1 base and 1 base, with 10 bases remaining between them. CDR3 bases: TGTGCCAGCAGTTACTGGCAGTTAGGGAACACCGGGGAGCTGTTTTTT. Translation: CASSYWQLGNTGELFF.

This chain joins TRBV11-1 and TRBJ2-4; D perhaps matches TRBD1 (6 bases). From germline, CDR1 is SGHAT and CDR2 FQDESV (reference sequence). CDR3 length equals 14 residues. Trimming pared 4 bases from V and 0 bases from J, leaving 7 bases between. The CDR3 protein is CASSSQGAKNIQYF. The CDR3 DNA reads TGTGCCAGCAGCTCACAGGGAGCCAAAAACATTCAGTACTTC.

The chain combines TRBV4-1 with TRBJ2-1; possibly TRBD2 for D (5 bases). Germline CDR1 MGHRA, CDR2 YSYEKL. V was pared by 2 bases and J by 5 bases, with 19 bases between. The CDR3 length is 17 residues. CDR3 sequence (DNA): TGCGCCAGCAGCCAACTCGGACTCCCGACGGGAAACAATGAGCAGTTCTTC. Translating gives CASSQLGLPTGNNEQFF.

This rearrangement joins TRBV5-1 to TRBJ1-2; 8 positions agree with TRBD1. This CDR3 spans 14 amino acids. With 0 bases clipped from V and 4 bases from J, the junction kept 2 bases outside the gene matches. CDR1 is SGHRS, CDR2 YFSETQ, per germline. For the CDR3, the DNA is TGCGCCAGCAGCTTGGACACAGGGGGCTATGGCTACACCTTC. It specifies CASSLDTGGYGYTF.

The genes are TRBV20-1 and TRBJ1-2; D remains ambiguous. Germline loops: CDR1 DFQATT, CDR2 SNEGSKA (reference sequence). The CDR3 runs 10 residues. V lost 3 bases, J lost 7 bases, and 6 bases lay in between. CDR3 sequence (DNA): TGCAGTGCTAGGAAGGGTGGCTACACCTTC. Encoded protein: CSARKGGYTF.

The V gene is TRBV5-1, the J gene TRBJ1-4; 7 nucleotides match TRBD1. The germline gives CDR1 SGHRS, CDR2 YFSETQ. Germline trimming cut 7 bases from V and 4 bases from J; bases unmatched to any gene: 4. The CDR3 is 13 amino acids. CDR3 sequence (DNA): TGCGCCAGCCAGGGGGGAATTAATGAAAAACTGTTTTTT. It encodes CASQGGINEKLFF.

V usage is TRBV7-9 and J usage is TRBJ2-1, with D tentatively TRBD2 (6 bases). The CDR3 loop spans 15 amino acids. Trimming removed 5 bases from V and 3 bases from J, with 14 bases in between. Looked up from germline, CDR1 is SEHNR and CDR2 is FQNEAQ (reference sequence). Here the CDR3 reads CASSRLAVFYNEQFF. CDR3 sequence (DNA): TGTGCCAGCAGCCGTTTAGCGGTTTTCTACAATGAGCAGTTCTTC.

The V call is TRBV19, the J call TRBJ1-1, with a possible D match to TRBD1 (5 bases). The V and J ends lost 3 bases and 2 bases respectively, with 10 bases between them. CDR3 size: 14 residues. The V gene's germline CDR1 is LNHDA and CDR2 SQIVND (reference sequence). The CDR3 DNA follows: TGTGCCAGTAGTATGACTGGGGCCAACACTGAAGCTTTCTTT. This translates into CASSMTGANTEAFF.

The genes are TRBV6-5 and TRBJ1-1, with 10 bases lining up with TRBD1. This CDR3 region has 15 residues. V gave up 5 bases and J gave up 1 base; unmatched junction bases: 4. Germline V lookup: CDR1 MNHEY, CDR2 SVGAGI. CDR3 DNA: TGTGCCAGCAGTCCACGGGACAGGGGGAACACTGAAGCTTTCTTT. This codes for CASSPRDRGNTEAFF.

The CDR3 region is CASRRLGQGERNYGYTF. CDR3 coding DNA: TGTGCCAGCAGACGACTAGGACAGGGTGAAAGGAACTATGGCTACACCTTC. The chain has TRBV4-2 and TRBJ1-2; 8 bases match TRBD1. This CDR3 is 17 amino acids long. From germline, CDR1 is LGHNA and CDR2 YNFKEQ. With 6 bases clipped from V and 2 bases from J, the junction kept 14 bases outside the gene matches.

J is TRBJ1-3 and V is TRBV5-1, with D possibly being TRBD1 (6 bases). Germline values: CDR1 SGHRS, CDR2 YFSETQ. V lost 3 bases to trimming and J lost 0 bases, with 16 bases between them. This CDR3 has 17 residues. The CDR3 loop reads CASSSDSSSFSGNTIYF. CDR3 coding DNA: TGCGCCAGCAGCTCGGACAGCTCCTCCTTCTCTGGAAACACCATATATTTT.

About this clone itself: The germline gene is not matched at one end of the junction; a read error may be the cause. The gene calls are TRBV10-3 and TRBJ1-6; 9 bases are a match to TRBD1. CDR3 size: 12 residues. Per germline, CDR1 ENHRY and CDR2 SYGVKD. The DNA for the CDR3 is TGTGCCATCAGACAGGGGGCTTCACCCTTCCACTTT. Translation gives CAIRQGASPFHF.

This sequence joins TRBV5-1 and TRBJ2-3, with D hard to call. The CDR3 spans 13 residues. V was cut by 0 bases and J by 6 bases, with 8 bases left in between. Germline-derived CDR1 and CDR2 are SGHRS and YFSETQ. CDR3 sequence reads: CASSLASRDTQYF. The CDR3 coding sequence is TGCGCCAGCAGCTTGGCTTCCCGGGATACGCAGTATTTT.